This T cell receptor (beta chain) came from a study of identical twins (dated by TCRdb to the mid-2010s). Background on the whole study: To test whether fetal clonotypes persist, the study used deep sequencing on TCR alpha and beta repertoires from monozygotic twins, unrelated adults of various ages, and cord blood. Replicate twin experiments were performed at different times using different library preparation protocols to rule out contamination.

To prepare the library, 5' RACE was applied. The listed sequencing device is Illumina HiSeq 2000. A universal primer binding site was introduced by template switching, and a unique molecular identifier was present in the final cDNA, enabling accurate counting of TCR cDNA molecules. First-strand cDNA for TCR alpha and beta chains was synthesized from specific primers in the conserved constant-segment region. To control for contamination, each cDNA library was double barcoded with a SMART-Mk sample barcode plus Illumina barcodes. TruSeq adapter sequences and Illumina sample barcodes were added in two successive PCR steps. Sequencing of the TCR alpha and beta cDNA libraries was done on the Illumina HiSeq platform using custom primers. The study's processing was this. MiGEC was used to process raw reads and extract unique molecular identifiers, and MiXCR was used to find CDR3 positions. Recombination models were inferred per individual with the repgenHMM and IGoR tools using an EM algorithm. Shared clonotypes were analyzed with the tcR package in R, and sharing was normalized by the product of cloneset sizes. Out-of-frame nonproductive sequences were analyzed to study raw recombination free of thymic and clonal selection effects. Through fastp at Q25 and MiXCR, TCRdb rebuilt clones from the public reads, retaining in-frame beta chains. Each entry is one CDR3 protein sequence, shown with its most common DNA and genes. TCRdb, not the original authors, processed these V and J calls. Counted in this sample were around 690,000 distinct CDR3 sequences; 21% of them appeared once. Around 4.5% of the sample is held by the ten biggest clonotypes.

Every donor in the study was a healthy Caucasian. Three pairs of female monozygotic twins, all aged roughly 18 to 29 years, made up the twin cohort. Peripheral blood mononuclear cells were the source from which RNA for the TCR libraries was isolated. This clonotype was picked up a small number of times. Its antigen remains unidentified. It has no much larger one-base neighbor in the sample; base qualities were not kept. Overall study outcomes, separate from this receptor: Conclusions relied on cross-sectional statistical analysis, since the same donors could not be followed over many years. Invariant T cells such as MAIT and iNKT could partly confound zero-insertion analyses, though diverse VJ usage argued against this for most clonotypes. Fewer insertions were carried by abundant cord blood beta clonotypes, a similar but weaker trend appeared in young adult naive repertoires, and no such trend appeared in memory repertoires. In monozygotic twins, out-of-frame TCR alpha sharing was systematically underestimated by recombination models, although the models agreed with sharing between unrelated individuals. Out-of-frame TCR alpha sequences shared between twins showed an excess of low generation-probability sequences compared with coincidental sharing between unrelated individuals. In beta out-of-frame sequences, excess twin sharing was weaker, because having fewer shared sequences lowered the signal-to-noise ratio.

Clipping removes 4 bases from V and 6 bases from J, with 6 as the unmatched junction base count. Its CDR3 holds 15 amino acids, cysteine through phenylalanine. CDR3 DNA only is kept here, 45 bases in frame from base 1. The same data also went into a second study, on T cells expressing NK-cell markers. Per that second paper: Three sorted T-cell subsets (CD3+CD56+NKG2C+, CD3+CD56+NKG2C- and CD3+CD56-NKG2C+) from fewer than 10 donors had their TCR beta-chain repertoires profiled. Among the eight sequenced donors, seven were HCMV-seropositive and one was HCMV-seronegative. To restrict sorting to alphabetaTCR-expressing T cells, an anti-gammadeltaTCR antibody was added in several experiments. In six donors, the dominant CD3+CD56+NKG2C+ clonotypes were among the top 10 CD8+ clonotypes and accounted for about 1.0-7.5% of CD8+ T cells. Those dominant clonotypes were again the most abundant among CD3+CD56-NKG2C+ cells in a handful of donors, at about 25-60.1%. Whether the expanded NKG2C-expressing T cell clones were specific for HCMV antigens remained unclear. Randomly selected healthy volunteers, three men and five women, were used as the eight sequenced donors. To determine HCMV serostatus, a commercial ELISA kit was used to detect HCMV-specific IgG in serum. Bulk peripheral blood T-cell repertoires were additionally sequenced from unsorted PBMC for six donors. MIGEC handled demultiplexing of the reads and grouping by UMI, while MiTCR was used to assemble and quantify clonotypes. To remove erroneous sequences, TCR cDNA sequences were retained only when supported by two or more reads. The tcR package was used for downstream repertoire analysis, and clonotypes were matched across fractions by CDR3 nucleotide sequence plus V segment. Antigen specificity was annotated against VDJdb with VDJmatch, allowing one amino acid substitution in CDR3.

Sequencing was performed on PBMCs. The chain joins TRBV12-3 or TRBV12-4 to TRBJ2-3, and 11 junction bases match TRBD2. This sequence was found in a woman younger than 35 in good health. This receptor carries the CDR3 CASSSVSGGADTQYF. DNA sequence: TGTGCCAGCAGTTCTGTTAGCGGGGGGGCCGATACGCAGTATTTT.